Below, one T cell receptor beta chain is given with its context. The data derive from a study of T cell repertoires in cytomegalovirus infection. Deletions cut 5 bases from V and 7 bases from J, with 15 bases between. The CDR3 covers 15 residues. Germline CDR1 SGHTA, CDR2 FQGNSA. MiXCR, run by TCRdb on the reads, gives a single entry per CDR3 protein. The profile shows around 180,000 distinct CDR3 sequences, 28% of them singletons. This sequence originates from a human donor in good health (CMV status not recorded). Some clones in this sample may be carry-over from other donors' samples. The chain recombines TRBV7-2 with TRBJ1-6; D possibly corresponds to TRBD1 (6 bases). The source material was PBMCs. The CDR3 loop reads CASSTGGGQNSPLHF. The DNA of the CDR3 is TGTGCCAGCAGCACGGGGGGGGGCCAGAATTCACCCCTCCACTTT.